The 30 T cell receptor beta chains presented below share a single source sample, sequenced in a study of blood T cell repertoires in COVID-19. TCRdb's copy holds only in-frame clones and misses some; the assay was immunoSEQ multiplex PCR. The repertoire consists of a few hundred thousand clones, with approximately 87% occurring once and the leading ten covering roughly 6.4%. Sequencing used peripheral blood. The source of these receptors is a man aged 60 to 75 who had recovered from COVID-19.

This clone has just one count. The CDR3 DNA is TGTGCCAGCAGACCACGACAGGGGGGGACCCAGTACTTC. Its protein product is CASRPRQGGTQYF. The V call is TRBV7-2, the J call TRBJ2-5, with 9 bases aligning to TRBD1. The trim removed 6 bases at V and 7 bases at J, leaving 6 bases unmatched. The CDR3 is 13 amino acids. Germline assignment: CDR1 SGHTA and CDR2 FQGNSA.

CDR3 sequence reads: CASSQGAGGNSPLHF. CDR3 DNA sequence: TGCGCCAGCAGCCAAGGAGCTGGGGGGAATTCACCCCTCCACTTT. The chain is built from TRBV4-1 and TRBJ1-6; a possible D gene is TRBD1 (5 bases). The CDR3 sequence is 15 residues long. V was pared by 1 base and J by 7 bases, with 11 bases between. Germline V gene lookup returns CDR1 MGHRA and CDR2 YSYEKL.

J is TRBJ2-5 and V is TRBV15; 12 bases are shared with TRBD1. V was clipped by 5 bases and J by 5 bases; unmatched bases: 9. The V gene's germline CDR1 is LNHNV and CDR2 YYDKDF (reference sequence). There are 16 residues in the CDR3. In DNA, the CDR3 is TGTGCCACCAGCCTTGGGGGACAGGGGGCCCGGGAGACCCAGTACTTC. The encoded protein is CATSLGGQGARETQYF. Together with reference TRBV15 and TRBJ2-5, the CDR3 gives the full variable domain: DAMVIQNPRYQVTQFGKPVTLSCSQTLNHNVMYWYQQKSSQAPKLLFHYYDKDFNNEADTPDNFQSRRPNTSFCFLDIRSPGLGDTAMYLCATSLGGQGARETQYFGPGTRLLVL.

The rearrangement uses TRBV6-5 and TRBJ1-4, with 7 bases aligning to TRBD1. J gave up 4 bases and V 0 bases, and 5 bases lay outside the gene matches. The CDR3 consists of 16 residues. From germline, CDR1 is MNHEY and CDR2 SVGAGI. In nucleotides, the CDR3 is TGTGCCAGCAGTTACTCTTTATGGGACAGTAATGAAAAACTGTTTTTT. Protein product: CASSYSLWDSNEKLFF.

J is TRBJ1-1 and V is TRBV6-5; 7 nucleotides align to TRBD1. J was trimmed by 6 bases and V by 6 bases; bases with no gene match: 10. Germline V gene sequence: CDR1 MNHEY, CDR2 SVGAGI. CDR3 size: 14 residues. The chain's CDR3 is CASRLDRVRSEAFF. In DNA form, the CDR3 reads TGTGCCAGCAGGTTAGACAGGGTCCGGTCTGAAGCTTTCTTT.

This sequence joins TRBV6-1 and TRBJ2-3; 9 bases line up with TRBD1. CDR3 length: 16 amino acids. The germline V gene encodes CDR1 MNHNS and CDR2 SASEGT. Trimming took 7 bases from V and 0 from J; bases not matched to a gene: 8. The CDR3, as DNA: TGTGCCAGCACCGAAGCCGGGACAGGGAGCACAGATACGCAGTATTTT. Its protein is CASTEAGTGSTDTQYF.

V usage is TRBV12-5 and J usage is TRBJ2-4; D might be TRBD2 (6 bases). V was pared by 2 bases and J by 6 bases, with 17 bases between. CDR1 is LGHNT, CDR2 FRNRAP, per germline. The CDR3 runs to 16 residues. This chain's CDR3 is CASGLPTLWGVNIQYF. The CDR3 region has the DNA TGTGCTAGTGGTTTGCCGACGCTCTGGGGGGTAAACATTCAGTACTTC.

The chain recombines TRBV5-1 with TRBJ2-1; a possible D gene is TRBD2 (6 bases). CDR1 and CDR2 (germline): SGHRS, YFSETQ. The germline V and J ends were trimmed by 7 bases and 0 bases, with 11 bases remaining between them. The CDR3 runs 14 residues. CDR3 in amino acids: CASGLQSSYNEQFF. In nucleotides, the CDR3 is TGCGCCAGCGGACTACAGAGCTCCTACAATGAGCAGTTCTTC. The entire variable domain, with the rest obtained from reference TRBV5-1 and TRBJ2-1, is as follows: KAGVTQTPRYLIKTRGQQVTLSCSPISGHRSVSWYQQTPGQGLQFLFEYFSETQRNKGNFPGRFSGRQFSNSRSEMNVSTLELGDSALYLCASGLQSSYNEQFFGPGTRLTVL.

The V call is TRBV18, the J call TRBJ2-1; 8 bases agree with TRBD1. Germline CDR1 and CDR2: KGHSH and LQKENI. The CDR3 totals 15 residues. V shed 1 base, J shed 4 bases, and the junction held 3 bases outside the gene matches. The DNA for the CDR3 is TGTGCCAGCTCACCACAGCAGGGGGCATACAATGAGCAGTTCTTC. Its protein is CASSPQQGAYNEQFF. The full variable domain, rest sourced from reference TRBV18 and TRBJ2-1, is NAGVMQNPRHLVRRRGQEARLRCSPMKGHSHVYWYRQLPEEGLKFMVYLQKENIIDESGMPKERFSAEFPKEGPSILRIQQVVRGDSAAYFCASSPQQGAYNEQFFGPGTRLTVL.

This clone was counted a few times. The J gene is TRBJ2-2, the V gene TRBV7-2; D might be TRBD1 (5 bases). V was shortened by 3 bases and J by 0 bases, with 8 bases between the two germline ends. Germline lookup yields CDR1 SGHTA and CDR2 FQGNSA. The CDR3 loop spans 15 amino acids. In nucleotides, the CDR3 is TGTGCCAGCAGCTTGACAGCAGCGAACACCGGGGAGCTGTTTTTT. Amino acid sequence: CASSLTAANTGELFF.

Notes on this clone: A junction end diverges from the germline sequence, so it may reflect a read error. The J gene is TRBJ1-6, the V gene TRBV4-1; possibly TRBD1 for D (6 bases). Germline V gene data show CDR1 as MGHRA and CDR2 as YSYEKL. This CDR3 comprises 15 residues. CDR3 region: CASSQGQKSDSPLHF. DNA for the CDR3: TGCGCCAGCAGTCAAGGACAGAAGAGTGATTCACCCCTCCACTTT.

The J gene is TRBJ2-5, the V gene TRBV6-5; no definite D call. Trimming shortened V by 6 bases and J by 1 base, and 9 bases separated the two germline ends. CDR3 length: 13 amino acids. Germline lookup yields CDR1 MNHEY and CDR2 SVGAGI. The DNA for the CDR3 is TGTGCCAGCAGCCCCCCCGGCCAAGAGACCCAGTACTTC. As protein: CASSPPGQETQYF.

The chain is built from TRBV30 and TRBJ1-6; no clear D. Trimming pared 2 bases from V and 4 bases from J, leaving 6 bases between. The germline V gene has CDR1 GTSNPN and CDR2 SVGIG (reference sequence). The CDR3 is made up of 13 amino acids. The CDR3 bases are TGTGCCTGGAGTAGTCAGTATAATTCACCCCTCCACTTT. As protein: CAWSSQYNSPLHF.

V is TRBV19 and J is TRBJ2-1; 9 nucleotides agree with TRBD2. The V gene's germline CDR1 is LNHDA and CDR2 SQIVND (reference sequence). There are 17 residues in the CDR3. The junction had 9 bases not matched to a gene; V was cut back by 3 bases and J by 3 bases. The CDR3 is CASSILVSGGLYNEQFF. CDR3 in DNA: TGTGCCAGTAGTATTCTGGTCAGCGGGGGGCTCTACAATGAGCAGTTCTTC.

The CDR3 here is CASSQDSDGYNEQFF. CDR3 bases: TGTGCCAGCAGCCAAGATAGCGACGGATACAATGAGCAGTTCTTC. The chain recombines TRBV4-2 with TRBJ2-1; possibly TRBD2 for D (5 bases). CDR3 size: 15 residues. Germline V gene sequence: CDR1 LGHNA, CDR2 YNFKEQ. Between the trimmed V and J ends, which lost 0 bases and 4 bases, there was a span of 10 bases.

The J gene is TRBJ2-1, the V gene TRBV7-8; 13 bases line up with TRBD2. J lost 4 bases, V lost 6 bases, and 6 bases had no gene match. This CDR3 is built from 16 residues. Per germline, CDR1 SGHVS and CDR2 FQNEAQ. The CDR3 coding sequence is TGTGCCAGCAGAGCCGGGACTAGCGGGGATTACAATGAGCAGTTCTTC. Amino acid sequence: CASRAGTSGDYNEQFF. The full variable domain, rest sourced from reference TRBV7-8 and TRBJ2-1, is GAGVSQSPRYKVAKRGQDVALRCDPISGHVSLFWYQQALGQGPEFLTYFQNEAQLDKSGLPSDRFFAERPEGSVSTLKIQRTQQEDSAVYLCASRAGTSGDYNEQFFGPGTRLTVL.

The V call is TRBV6-2 or TRBV6-3, the J call TRBJ2-1; TRBD2 might be the D (5 bases). The CDR3 consists of 12 residues. CDR1 MNHEY and CDR2 SVGEGT come from the germline V gene. Trimming removed 2 bases from V and 15 bases from J, with 14 bases in between. The CDR3 coding sequence is TGTGCCAGCAGTTACGGTAGTCGGGATGCGTTCTTC. Its translation: CASSYGSRDAFF.

This clone appeared once. The chain employs TRBV6-2 or TRBV6-3 and TRBJ2-7; 10 bases are a match to TRBD2. Looked up from germline, CDR1 is MNHEY and CDR2 is SVGEGT. The CDR3 contains 16 residues. After removal of 2 bases from V and 4 bases from J, the junction contained 8 bases not matched to a gene. This CDR3 is CASSYPIAGGLYEQYF. The DNA for the CDR3 is TGTGCCAGCAGTTACCCCATAGCGGGGGGACTTTACGAGCAGTACTTC.

The sample holds one count of this clone. V and J are TRBV28 and TRBJ1-2; 8 nucleotides match TRBD1. The CDR3 is 14 amino acids. V lost 5 bases and J lost 1; bases outside the gene matches: 3. The germline V gene has CDR1 MDHEN and CDR2 SYDVKM. CDR3 nucleotide sequence: TGTGCCAGCAGTACCACAGGGGGTAACTATGGCTACACCTTC. Its protein is CASSTTGGNYGYTF.

V gene TRBV9 combines with J gene TRBJ1-6, with 10 positions matching TRBD1. Germline V gene sequence: CDR1 SGDLS, CDR2 YYNGEE. V lost 2 bases, J lost 9 bases, and 8 bases stayed unmatched. The CDR3 has 16 amino acids. The CDR3 region is CASSVFDRGLISPLHF. The DNA of the CDR3 is TGTGCCAGCAGCGTTTTTGACAGGGGGCTTATTTCACCCCTCCACTTT.

The chain recombines TRBV5-1 with TRBJ1-4; D gene ambiguous. CDR3 length: 14 residues. Germline CDR1 is SGHRS and CDR2 is YFSETQ. V was shortened by 4 bases and J by 5 bases, with 12 bases between the two germline ends. In DNA form, the CDR3 reads TGCGCCAGCAGCCGGCGGGGTGGAAATGAAAAACTGTTTTTT. This sequence encodes CASSRRGGNEKLFF.

This clone was detected a few times. The rearrangement joins TRBV11-1 to TRBJ2-7; weak D call: TRBD1 (6 bases). Germline-derived CDR1 and CDR2 are SGHAT and FQDESV (reference sequence). The length of the CDR3 is 15 residues. V lost 3 bases and J lost 1, with 13 bases in between. The CDR3 loop is CASSLFTGYSYEQYF. CDR3 nucleotide sequence: TGTGCCAGCAGCTTGTTTACAGGGTATTCCTACGAGCAGTACTTC.

This chain links TRBV15 with TRBJ2-7, with 7 bases aligning to TRBD2. Germline CDR1 and CDR2: LNHNV and YYDKDF (reference sequence). The CDR3 extends over 14 amino acids. The V segment lost 1 base and the J segment 5 bases; nucleotides outside the gene matches: 5. CDR3 nucleotides: TGTGCCACCAGCAGAGGTGGCGGGAGCGACGAGCAGTACTTC. This encodes CATSRGGGSDEQYF.

The genes are TRBV28 and TRBJ1-5; 11 nucleotides agree with TRBD1. This CDR3 comprises 16 residues. Looked up from germline, CDR1 is MDHEN and CDR2 is SYDVKM. The J segment lost 7 bases and the V segment lost 4 bases, leaving 9 bases of the junction unmatched. CDR3 DNA sequence: TGTGCCAGCAGTTCGAGCGGACAGGGGGCCAGGCAGCCCCAGCATTTT. The encoded protein is CASSSSGQGARQPQHF.

The chain carries TRBV28 and TRBJ2-1, with TRBD2 identical over 9 bases. J lost 6 bases, V lost 2 bases, and 5 bases had no gene match. Per the germline V gene, CDR1 is MDHEN and CDR2 is SYDVKM. This CDR3 region has 15 residues. This CDR3 reads CASSLPLAGPNEQFF. The CDR3 DNA sequence: TGTGCCAGCAGTTTACCCCTAGCGGGGCCCAATGAGCAGTTCTTC.

This chain uses TRBV15 with TRBJ1-1; D uncertain. The CDR3 covers 15 residues. V lost 0 bases, J lost 4 bases, and 12 bases lay in between. Germline CDR1 and CDR2: LNHNV and YYDKDF (reference sequence). The CDR3 spells CATSRDRGSGTEAFF. In DNA form, the CDR3 reads TGTGCCACCAGCAGAGATCGGGGATCGGGCACTGAAGCTTTCTTT.

This sequence joins TRBV5-4 and TRBJ2-5, with a tentative D call TRBD1 (6 bases). Germline values: CDR1 SGHNT, CDR2 YYREEE (reference sequence). The CDR3 covers 14 residues. Trimming removed 1 base at V and 4 bases at J, with 11 bases between. Written as DNA, the CDR3 is TGTGCCAGCAGCTTGAAACAGGGAAGAGAGACCCAGTACTTC. Amino acid sequence: CASSLKQGRETQYF.

The J gene is TRBJ1-1, the V gene TRBV6-5, with D possibly being TRBD1 (5 bases). Germline CDR1 MNHEY, CDR2 SVGAGI. V gave up 0 bases and J gave up 4 bases, with 9 bases separating them. The CDR3 is made up of 14 amino acids. As DNA, the CDR3 is TGTGCCAGCAGTTACTCGGGGGGGGTCACTGAAGCTTTCTTT. It translates to CASSYSGGVTEAFF.

This chain links TRBV18 with TRBJ1-5; a possible D gene is TRBD1 (5 bases). This CDR3 is 14 amino acids long. Germline V gene lookup returns CDR1 KGHSH and CDR2 LQKENI. Deletions cut 2 bases from V and 3 bases from J, with 8 bases between. The CDR3 here is CASSPTRDNQPQHF. The CDR3 DNA reads TGTGCCAGCTCACCAACCAGGGACAATCAGCCCCAGCATTTT.

This chain connects TRBV28 to TRBJ1-2; TRBD1 is a possible D gene (5 bases). With 3 bases removed from V and 4 bases from J, the gap between germline ends came to 9 bases. The CDR3 is 13 residues long. CDR1 and CDR2 from the germline V gene are MDHEN and SYDVKM. The CDR3 bases are TGTGCCAGCAGTTTCGGGGGTGGCTATGGCTACACCTTC. Its protein product is CASSFGGGYGYTF.